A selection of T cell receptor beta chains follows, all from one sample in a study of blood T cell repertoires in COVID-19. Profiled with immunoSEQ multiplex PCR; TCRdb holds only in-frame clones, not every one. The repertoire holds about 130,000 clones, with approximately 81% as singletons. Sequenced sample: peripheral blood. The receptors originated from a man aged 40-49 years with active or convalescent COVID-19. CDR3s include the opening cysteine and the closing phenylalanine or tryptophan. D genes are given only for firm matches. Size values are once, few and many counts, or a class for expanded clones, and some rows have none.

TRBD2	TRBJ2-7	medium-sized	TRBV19	TGTGCCAGTAGTATAGCTAGCGGGGACGAGCAGTACTTC	CASSIASGDEQYF
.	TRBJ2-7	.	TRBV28	TGTGCCAGCAGTTCTATCAGGGCCACCTACGAGCAGTACTTC	CASSSIRATYEQYF
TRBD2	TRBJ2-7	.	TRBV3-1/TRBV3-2	TGTGCCAGCAGCCTCGGCCTACTAGCGGGACTCTACGAGCAGTACTTC	CASSLGLLAGLYEQYF
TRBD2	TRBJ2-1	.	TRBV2	TGTGCCAGCAGTGTGGGCGGGGGGGCTCTGGAGCAGTTCTTC	CASSVGGGALEQFF
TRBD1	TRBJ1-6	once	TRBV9	TGTGCCAGCAGCGTAGAAGGGGGCGATTCACCCCTCCACTTT	CASSVEGGDSPLHF
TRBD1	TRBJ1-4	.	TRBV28	TGTGCCAGCAGTTTCTGGACAGGGGGCAATGAAAAACTGTTTTTT	CASSFWTGGNEKLFF
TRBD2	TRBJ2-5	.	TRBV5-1	TGCGCCAGCAGGCCTAGCGGGAGGCCTCGAGAGACCCAGTACTTC	CASRPSGRPRETQYF
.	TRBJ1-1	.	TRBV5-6	TGTGCCAGCAGCATACAATCCAGGGAGGGTGAAGCTTTCTTT	CASSIQSREGEAFF
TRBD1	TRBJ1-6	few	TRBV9	TGTGCCAGCAGCGTATCGGGGACAGGGGACTCACCCCTCCACTTT	CASSVSGTGDSPLHF
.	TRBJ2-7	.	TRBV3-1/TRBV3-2	TGTGCCAGCAGCCAAGGGAGATCCTACGAGCAGTACTTC	CASSQGRSYEQYF
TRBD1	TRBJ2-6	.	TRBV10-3	TGTGCCATCAGTGAGTCCAGACTCGGGACAGGGGCATTCAGAGGTTCCGGGGCCAACGTCCTGACTTTC	CAISESRLGTGAFRGSGANVLTF
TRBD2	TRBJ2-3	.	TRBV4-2	TGTGCCAGCAGCCAGGGACTAGCGGGGGACGGTACGCAGTATTTT	CASSQGLAGDGTQYF
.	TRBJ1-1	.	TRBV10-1	TGCGCCAGCCAGTTAGGGAGTTCCGGGGAAGCTTTCTTT	CASQLGSSGEAFF
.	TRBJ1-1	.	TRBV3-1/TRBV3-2	TGTGCCAGCAGCCAAGTTCAAGGGGTGGCTGAAGCTTTCTTT	CASSQVQGVAEAFF
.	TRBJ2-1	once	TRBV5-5	TGTGCCAGCAGTACCTACAATGAGCAGTTCTTC	CASSTYNEQFF
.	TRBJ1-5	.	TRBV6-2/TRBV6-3	TGTGCCAGCAGTTATCCCCCCGGGATGAGGGATCAGCCCCAGCATTTT	CASSYPPGMRDQPQHF
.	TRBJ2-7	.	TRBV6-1	TGTGCCAGCAGTGAAGCTGCCAGGGAGGACGAGCAGTACTTC	CASSEAAREDEQYF
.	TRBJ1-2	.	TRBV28	.	CASSSSAGGTANYGYTF
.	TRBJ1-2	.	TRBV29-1	TGCAGCGTTGATCAGGCCTACGGCTACACCTTC	CSVDQAYGYTF
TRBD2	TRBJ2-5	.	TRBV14	TGTGCCAGCAGCCAAAGGGGTGCTAGCGGGAGCTCAGAGACCCAGTACTTC	CASSQRGASGSSETQYF
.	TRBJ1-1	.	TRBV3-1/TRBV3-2	TGTGCCAGCAGAGCGGGCGCCGGGAACACTGAAGCTTTCTTT	CASRAGAGNTEAFF
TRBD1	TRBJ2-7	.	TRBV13	TGTGCCAGCAGCCTAACGGGACAGGTTATCTACGAGCAGTACTTC	CASSLTGQVIYEQYF
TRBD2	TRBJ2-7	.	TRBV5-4	TGTGCCAGCAGCCCAGGGACTAGCGGGGTAACTTCCTACGAGCAGTACTTC	CASSPGTSGVTSYEQYF
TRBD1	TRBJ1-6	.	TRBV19	TGTGCCAGTAGTATCCGGCCAGGGGGCTCTCAAAATGATTCACCCCTCCACTTT	CASSIRPGGSQNDSPLHF
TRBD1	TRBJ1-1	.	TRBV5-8	TGTGCCAGCAGCTTAAGGGGGCGCGAGGGCACTGAAGCTTTCTTT	CASSLRGREGTEAFF
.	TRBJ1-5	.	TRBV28	TGTGCCAGCAGCGAAGCAGGGAAACTCCCCCAGCATTTT	CASSEAGKLPQHF
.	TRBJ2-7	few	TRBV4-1	TGCGCCAGCAGCCGAGAACAGGGCTCCTACGAGCAGTACTTC	CASSREQGSYEQYF
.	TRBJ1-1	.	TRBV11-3	TGTGCCAGCAGCTTAGATCCGCTCAGGGTCGGGGAAGCTTTCTTT	CASSLDPLRVGEAFF
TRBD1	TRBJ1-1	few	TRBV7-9	TGTGCCAGCAGCCTAGGGACAGCCGGGTGGACTGAAGCTTTCTTT	CASSLGTAGWTEAFF
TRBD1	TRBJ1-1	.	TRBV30	TGTGCCTGGGCCACAGGGGGCGCGACTGAAGCTTTCTTT	CAWATGGATEAFF
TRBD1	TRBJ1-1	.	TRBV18	TGTGCCAGCTCACACGACAGGGAAGAAGCTTTCTTT	CASSHDREEAFF
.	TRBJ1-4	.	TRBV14	TGTGCCAGCAGCCAAGAGAGAGGGAGGTCGGGCGAAAAACTGTTTTTT	CASSQERGRSGEKLFF
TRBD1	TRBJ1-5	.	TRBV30	TGTGCCAGCGGACAGGGCGGAAATCAGCCCCAGCATTTT	CASGQGGNQPQHF
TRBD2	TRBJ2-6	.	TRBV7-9	TGTGCCAGCAGCGCACTAGCGGGAGGAACTGGGGCCAACGTCCTGACTTTC	CASSALAGGTGANVLTF
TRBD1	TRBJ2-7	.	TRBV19	TGTGCCAGTAGCAACCATGGACAGGGCTACGAGCAGTACTTC	CASSNHGQGYEQYF